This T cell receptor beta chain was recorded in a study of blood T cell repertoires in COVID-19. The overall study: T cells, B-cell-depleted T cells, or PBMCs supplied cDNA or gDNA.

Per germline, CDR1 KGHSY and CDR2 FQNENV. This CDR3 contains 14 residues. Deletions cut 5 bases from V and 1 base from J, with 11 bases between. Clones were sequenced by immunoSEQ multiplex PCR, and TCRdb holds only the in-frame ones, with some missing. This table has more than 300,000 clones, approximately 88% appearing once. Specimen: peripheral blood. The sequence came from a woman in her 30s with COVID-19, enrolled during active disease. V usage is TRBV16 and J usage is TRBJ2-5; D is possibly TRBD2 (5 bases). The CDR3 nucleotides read TGTGCCAGCAGCTGGGTCAGCGGCCAAGAGACCCAGTACTTC. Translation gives CASSWVSGQETQYF.